The 17 T cell receptor beta chains listed next were all sequenced from one sample in a study of CXCR3-negative and CXCR3-positive naive CD8 T cells. Findings of the study overall: The TRB CDR3s that CXCR3-positive naive cells carried were more hydrophobic than those of CXCR3-negative naive cells.

Antigens of these TCRs are unknown. Preparation of TRB cDNA libraries relied on 5' RACE carrying UMI labels. TCRdb reprocessed the 5' RACE reads, keeping one entry per CDR3 protein, no DNA. This sample contains 120,000 or so distinct CDR3 sequences. Sequencing input: naive CXCR3+ CD8+ T cells from blood. As to subset: CD45RO-CCR7+CD27+CD95- naive CD8+ T cells expressing CXCR3 (TNR3+). The receptor set was obtained from a human donor in good health. Some clones in this sample may be carry-over from other donors' samples.

V gene TRBV11-1 combines with J gene TRBJ2-1; there is no DNA to check the TCRdb D call of TRBD2. CDR1 and CDR2 (germline): SGHAT, FQDESV (reference sequence). This CDR3 has 17 amino acids. CDR3 sequence: CASSAGTSGENGDEQFF.

The chain recombines TRBV3-1 with TRBJ2-1; TCRdb's assignment of TRBD1 cannot be checked, as there is no DNA. Germline CDR1 and CDR2: LGHDT and YNNKEL (reference sequence). The CDR3 is 15 residues long. The CDR3 is CASSQSWGDYNEQFF.

This chain connects TRBV19 to TRBJ2-7; TCRdb reports TRBD2, a call that lacks DNA to check it against. The CDR3 runs 15 residues. Germline CDR1 LNHDA, CDR2 SQIVND (reference sequence). The CDR3 region is CASSMGTSGRYEQYF.

This chain joins TRBV9 and TRBJ1-5. This CDR3 is built from 14 residues. The germline gives CDR1 SGDLS, CDR2 YYNGEE. CDR3 residues: CASSVGMSNQPQHF.

This chain joins TRBV7-9 and TRBJ1-1; TCRdb returns TRBD1, unconfirmable since there is no DNA. Germline lookup yields CDR1 SEHNR and CDR2 FQNEAQ (reference sequence). This CDR3 has 15 residues. The CDR3 protein is CASSKTGGMDTEAFF.

The chain has TRBV15 and TRBJ2-3; TCRdb names TRBD2, which stays unverified in the absence of DNA. From germline, CDR1 is LNHNV and CDR2 YYDKDF (reference sequence). The CDR3 covers 19 residues. The CDR3 loop reads CATSRENPSLAESTDTQYF. Full variable domain (remainder filled in from reference TRBV15 and TRBJ2-3): DAMVIQNPRYQVTQFGKPVTLSCSQTLNHNVMYWYQQKSSQAPKLLFHYYDKDFNNEADTPDNFQSRRPNTSFCFLDIRSPGLGDTAMYLCATSRENPSLAESTDTQYFGPGTRLTVL.

The V and J genes are TRBV7-2 and TRBJ2-3; the D gene TCRdb calls, TRBD2, cannot be checked with no DNA. The germline V gene encodes CDR1 SGHTA and CDR2 FQGNSA. CDR3 length: 17 amino acids. CDR3 in amino acids: CASSLVPSGGDTDTQYF.

The CDR3 loop reads CASSQGFLEGYTF. The chain uses TRBV14 and TRBJ1-2. Germline assignment: CDR1 SGHDN and CDR2 FVKESK. The CDR3 covers 13 residues.

V gene TRBV7-6 combines with J gene TRBJ2-1; TCRdb's D gene call, TRBD1, goes unchecked for lack of DNA. The germline V gene has CDR1 SGHVS and CDR2 FNYEAQ. The CDR3 has 14 amino acids. CDR3 sequence: CASSPPLGQGEQFF. The full variable domain, with the rest looked up from reference TRBV7-6 and TRBJ2-1, is GAGVSQSPRYKVTKRGQDVALRCDPISGHVSLYWYRQALGQGPEFLTYFNYEAQQDKSGLPNDRFSAERPEGSISTLTIQRTEQRDSAMYRCASSPPLGQGEQFFGPGTRLTVL.

The chain has TRBV7-9 and TRBJ2-7; no DNA is available, so the TRBD1 call from TCRdb remains unchecked. The CDR3 spans 16 residues. Germline lookup yields CDR1 SEHNR and CDR2 FQNEAQ (reference sequence). The CDR3 loop reads CASSPWTGKRVYEQYF.

The chain has TRBV29-1 and TRBJ2-7; TCRdb calls TRBD2, which cannot be checked without DNA. The CDR3 has 12 residues. Germline loops: CDR1 SQVTM, CDR2 ANQGSEA. The CDR3 sequence is CSVEGGDYEQYF.

This chain links TRBV5-1 with TRBJ2-7; the TCRdb D gene call, TRBD1, has no DNA to confirm it. Germline CDR1 reads SGHRS; CDR2 reads YFSETQ. This CDR3 comprises 15 residues. CDR3 region: CASSQERDISYEQYF.

V usage is TRBV7-9 and J usage is TRBJ2-1; TCRdb gives TRBD1 as the D gene, but with no DNA this cannot be confirmed. The CDR3 is made up of 15 amino acids. The V gene's germline CDR1 is SEHNR and CDR2 FQNEAQ (reference sequence). The chain's CDR3 is CASSFVSGAYNEQFF. The complete variable domain, with remaining parts taken from reference TRBV7-9 and TRBJ2-1, reads DTGVSQNPRHKITKRGQNVTFRCDPISEHNRLYWYRQTLGQGPEFLTYFQNEAQLEKSRLLSDRFSAERPKGSFSTLEIQRTEQGDSAMYLCASSFVSGAYNEQFFGPGTRLTVL.

This CDR3 is CASSRTGGNTGELFF. The rearrangement links TRBV13 to TRBJ2-2; TCRdb designates TRBD1, a call that cannot be tested without DNA. In germline, CDR1 is PRHDT, CDR2 FYEKMQ (reference sequence). This CDR3 region has 15 residues.

The V call is TRBV29-1, the J call TRBJ2-1; TCRdb outputs TRBD2, but without DNA this stays unchecked. CDR3 length: 14 amino acids. The germline V gene has CDR1 SQVTM and CDR2 ANQGSEA. This chain's CDR3 is CSVSLARTVNEQFF.

The V and J genes are TRBV27 and TRBJ2-3; there is no DNA to check the TCRdb D call of TRBD1. CDR1 is MNHEY and CDR2 is SMNVEV in the germline V gene (reference sequence). CDR3 size: 14 residues. Here the CDR3 reads CASKAGAGTDTQYF.

The gene calls are TRBV9 and TRBJ1-1. The CDR3 contains 12 residues. Germline V CDR1 and CDR2: SGDLS, YYNGEE. The CDR3 region is CASSAFNTEAFF.